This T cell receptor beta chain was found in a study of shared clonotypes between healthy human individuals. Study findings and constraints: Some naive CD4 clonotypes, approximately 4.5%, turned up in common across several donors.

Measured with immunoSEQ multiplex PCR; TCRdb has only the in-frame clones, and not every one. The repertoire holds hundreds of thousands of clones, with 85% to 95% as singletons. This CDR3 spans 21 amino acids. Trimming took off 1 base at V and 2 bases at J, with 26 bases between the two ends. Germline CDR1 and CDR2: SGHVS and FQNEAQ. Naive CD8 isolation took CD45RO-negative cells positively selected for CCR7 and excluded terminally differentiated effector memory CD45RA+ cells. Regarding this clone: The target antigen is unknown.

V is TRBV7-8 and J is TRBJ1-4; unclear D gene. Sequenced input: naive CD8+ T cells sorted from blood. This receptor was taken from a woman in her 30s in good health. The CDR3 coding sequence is TGTGCCAGCAGCTTAGAAACATTTCCGGCCCACCGAGGAGGTACTAATGAAAAACTGTTTTTT. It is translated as CASSLETFPAHRGGTNEKLFF.